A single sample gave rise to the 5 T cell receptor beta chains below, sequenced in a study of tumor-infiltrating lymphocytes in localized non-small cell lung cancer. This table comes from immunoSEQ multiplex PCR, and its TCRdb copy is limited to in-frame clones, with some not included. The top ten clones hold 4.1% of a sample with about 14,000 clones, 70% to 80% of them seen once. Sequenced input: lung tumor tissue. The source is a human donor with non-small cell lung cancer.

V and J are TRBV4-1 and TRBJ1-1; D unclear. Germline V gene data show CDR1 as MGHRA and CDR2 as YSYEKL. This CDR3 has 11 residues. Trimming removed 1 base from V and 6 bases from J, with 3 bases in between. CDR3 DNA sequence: TGCGCCAGCAGCCAAGGTCCTGAAGCTTTCTTT. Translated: CASSQGPEAFF.

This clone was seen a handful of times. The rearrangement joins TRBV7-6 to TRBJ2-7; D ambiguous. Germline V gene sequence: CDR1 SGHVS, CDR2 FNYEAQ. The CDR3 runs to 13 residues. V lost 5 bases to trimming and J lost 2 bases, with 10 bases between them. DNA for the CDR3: TGTGCCAGCAGCCAAGGTGAAACCTACGAGCAGTACTTC. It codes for CASSQGETYEQYF.

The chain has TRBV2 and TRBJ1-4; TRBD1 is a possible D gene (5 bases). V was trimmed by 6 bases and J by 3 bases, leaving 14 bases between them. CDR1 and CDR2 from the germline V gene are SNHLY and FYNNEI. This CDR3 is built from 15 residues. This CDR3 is CASRSQGIANEKLFF. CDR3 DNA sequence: TGTGCCAGCAGATCCCAGGGTATTGCTAATGAAAAACTGTTTTTT. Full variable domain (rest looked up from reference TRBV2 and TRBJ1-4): EPEVTQTPSHQVTQMGQEVILRCVPISNHLYFYWYRQILGQKVEFLVSFYNNEISEKSEIFDDQFSVERPDGSNFTLKIRSTKLEDSAMYFCASRSQGIANEKLFFGSGTQLSVL.

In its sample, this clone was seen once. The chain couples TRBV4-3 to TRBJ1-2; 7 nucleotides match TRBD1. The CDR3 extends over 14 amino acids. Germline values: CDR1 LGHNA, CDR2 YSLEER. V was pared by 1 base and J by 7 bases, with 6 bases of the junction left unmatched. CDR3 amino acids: CASSQATGSGGYTF. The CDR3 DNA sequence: TGCGCCAGCAGCCAAGCGACAGGGTCAGGTGGCTACACCTTC.

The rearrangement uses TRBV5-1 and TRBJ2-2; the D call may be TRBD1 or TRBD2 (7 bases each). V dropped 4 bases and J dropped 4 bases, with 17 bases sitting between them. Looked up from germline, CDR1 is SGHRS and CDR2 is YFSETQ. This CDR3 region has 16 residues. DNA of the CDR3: TGCGCCAGCAGCGGGGGAGGGGGCCGATTCACCGGGGAGCTGTTTTTT. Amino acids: CASSGGGGRFTGELFF.